This entry describes one TCR beta chain. Antigen unknown. The CDR3 consists of 15 residues. Germline CDR1 reads SGHTA; CDR2 reads FQGNSA. V lost 5 bases and J lost 3; bases outside the gene matches: 6. Amplification used 60 Vbeta primers and 13 Jbeta primers. Using immunoSEQ multiplex PCR, the repertoire was profiled, and TCRdb retains in-frame clones only, with some absent. This table has about 110,000 clones, about 90% appearing once. The data were taken from a study of cytomegalovirus exposure and HLA in healthy donors. Study-wide results and caveats: Analyzed later, association rates of TCRs varied across HLA loci, with DRB1 most and HLA-C fewest.

This sequence was found in a man aged 35 to 55 in good health and CMV-seronegative. The material sequenced was PBMCs. The chain has TRBV7-2 and TRBJ2-7; 11 nucleotides align to TRBD1. CDR3 DNA sequence: TGTGCCAGCAGCGACGGGACAGGGGGGATCTACGAGCAGTACTTC. The encoded protein is CASSDGTGGIYEQYF. Drawing the rest from reference TRBV7-2 and TRBJ2-7, the complete variable domain is GAGVSQSPSNKVTEKGKDVELRCDPISGHTALYWYRQSLGQGLEFLIYFQGNSAPDKSGLPSDRFSAERTGGSVSTLTIQRTQQEDSAVYLCASSDGTGGIYEQYFGPGTRLTVT.